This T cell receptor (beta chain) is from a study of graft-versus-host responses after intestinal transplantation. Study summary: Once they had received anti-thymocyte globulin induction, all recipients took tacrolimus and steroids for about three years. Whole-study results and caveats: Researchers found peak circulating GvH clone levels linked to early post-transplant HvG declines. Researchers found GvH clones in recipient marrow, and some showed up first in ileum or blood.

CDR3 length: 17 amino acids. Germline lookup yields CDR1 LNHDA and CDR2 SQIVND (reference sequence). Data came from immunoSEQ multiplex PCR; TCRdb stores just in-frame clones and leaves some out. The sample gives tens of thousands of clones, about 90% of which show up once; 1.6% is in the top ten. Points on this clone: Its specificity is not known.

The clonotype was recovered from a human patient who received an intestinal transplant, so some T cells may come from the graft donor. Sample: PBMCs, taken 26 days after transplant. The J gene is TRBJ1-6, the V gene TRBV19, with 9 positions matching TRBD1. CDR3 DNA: TGTGCTACAGGTGGGGGACAGGGAATCTTCGTTGATTCACCCCTCCACTTT. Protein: CATGGGQGIFVDSPLHF.